This T cell receptor beta chain stems from a study of T-cell reconstitution after alpha-beta-depleted transplantation in children. Researchers prepared the TCRbeta library using unique molecular identifiers, the study reports. One entry per CDR3 protein, called by TCRdb with MiXCR from the PCR reads. The sample records under 300,000 distinct CDR3 sequences, roughly 11% being singletons. This clonotype was observed at least ten times. Germline V lookup: CDR1 SGHRS, CDR2 YFSETQ. The CDR3 has 13 residues. V was shortened by 3 bases and J by 5 bases, with 11 bases between the two germline ends. The chain joins TRBV5-1 to TRBJ2-5; perhaps D is TRBD1 or TRBD2 (6 bases each). This receptor was identified in a male patient under 10 years old who had a stem cell transplant for chronic granulomatous disease, so the T cells may come from the graft donor. Sequencing used peripheral blood, obtained 180 days after TCRalphabeta/CD19-depleted stem cell transplant. The CDR3 region is CASSWGAGETQYF. CDR3 sequence (DNA): TGCGCCAGCAGCTGGGGGGCCGGGGAGACCCAGTACTTC.